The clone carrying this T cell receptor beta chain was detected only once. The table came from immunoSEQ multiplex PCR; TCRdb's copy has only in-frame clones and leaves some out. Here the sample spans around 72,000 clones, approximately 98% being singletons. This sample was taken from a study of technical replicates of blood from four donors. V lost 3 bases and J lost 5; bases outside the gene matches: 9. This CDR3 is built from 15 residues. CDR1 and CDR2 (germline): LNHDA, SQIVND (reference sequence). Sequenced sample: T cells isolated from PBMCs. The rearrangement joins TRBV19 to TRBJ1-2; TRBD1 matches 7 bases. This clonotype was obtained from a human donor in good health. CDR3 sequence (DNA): TGTGCCAGTAGTATTCCTACGGGCAGGGGGTATGGCTACACCTTC. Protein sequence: CASSIPTGRGYGYTF. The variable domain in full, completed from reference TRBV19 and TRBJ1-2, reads DGGITQSPKYLFRKEGQNVTLSCEQNLNHDAMYWYRQDPGQGLRLIYYSQIVNDFQKGDIAEGYSVSREKKESFPLTVTSAQKNPTAFYLCASSIPTGRGYGYTFGSGTRLTVV.